This T cell receptor (beta chain) was obtained from a study of blood T cell repertoires in COVID-19. This CDR3 region has 14 residues. The V gene lost 5 bases and the J gene lost 2 bases, with 13 bases spanning the gap. Germline V gene data show CDR1 as SGHTA and CDR2 as FQGNSA. Authors' methods: Amplified reference gene primers provided the basis for estimating nucleated cell counts. The method was immunoSEQ multiplex PCR; TCRdb's version includes in-frame clones alone and lacks a portion of them. V and J calls and clone size follow that table, whereas D and trimming were derived from the DNA. Of hundreds of thousands of clones detected, about nine tenths appear once; the ten largest clones hold almost 1.5%.

This TCR was sampled from a woman aged 25-40 years with active or convalescent COVID-19. Sequencing used peripheral blood. The chain combines TRBV7-2 with TRBJ2-7; D may be TRBD1 (5 bases). The CDR3 reads CASSLTGPTYEQYF. As DNA, the CDR3 is TGTGCCAGCAGCCTTACAGGTCCAACCTACGAGCAGTACTTC. Supplemented by reference TRBV7-2 and TRBJ2-7, the full variable domain reads GAGVSQSPSNKVTEKGKDVELRCDPISGHTALYWYRQSLGQGLEFLIYFQGNSAPDKSGLPSDRFSAERTGGSVSTLTIQRTQQEDSAVYLCASSLTGPTYEQYFGPGTRLTVT.